Included here is one TCR beta chain sequence, with context. Its cognate antigen is unknown. At one of its ends the junction is not consistent with the germline gene, which may arise from a read error. The V gene's germline CDR1 is SEHNR and CDR2 FQNEAQ (reference sequence). The length of the CDR3 is 13 residues. This sample is drawn from a study of cytomegalovirus exposure and HLA in healthy donors. Amplification used 60 Vbeta primers and 13 Jbeta primers. Libraries were prepared by immunoSEQ multiplex PCR; TCRdb keeps only in-frame clonotypes and omits some of them. The table shows almost 90,000 clones, with approximately 81% occurring only once. Study-wide results and caveats: Among the most significant clusters, several appeared linked to common viral pathogens in a later analysis. Immune exposure information available was restricted to CMV serostatus. There were some 150 TCR beta chains listed as cytomegalovirus-associated. Across donors, most TCRs were seen rarely, yet some public ones were widespread.

This chain joins TRBV7-9 and TRBJ2-7; tentative D call: TRBD1 (6 bases). This TCR derives from a man aged 35 to 55 in good health and CMV-seropositive. Sequencing input: PBMCs. The CDR3 spells CSSSDQNRVEQYF. The CDR3, as DNA: TGTTCCAGCAGCGATCAGAACAGGGTCGAGCAGTACTTC. The complete variable domain, with remaining parts taken from reference TRBV7-9 and TRBJ2-7, reads DTGVSQNPRHKITKRGQNVTFRCDPISEHNRLYWYRQTLGQGPEFLTYFQNEAQLEKSRLLSDRFSAERPKGSFSTLEIQRTEQGDSAMYLCSSSDQNRVEQYFGPGTRLTVT.